The sequence of this T cell receptor beta chain was determined in a study of blood T cell repertoires in COVID-19. Study in general: Acute and convalescent COVID-19 specimens originated in the United States, Italy and Spain.

During the 2 weeks before they entered the study, exposed participants had met someone with a PCR-confirmed or clinician-diagnosed COVID-19 case. Authors' processing steps: Estimation of nucleated cell counts was performed using reference gene primer amplification. Measured with immunoSEQ multiplex PCR; TCRdb has only the in-frame clones, and not every one. V and J calls and clone size are those listed in that table; D and trimming were worked out from the DNA. The sample lists 300,000 to 400,000 clones, more than 85% occurring once. The CDR3 is made up of 15 amino acids. Trimming took 3 bases from V and 1 from J; bases not matched to a gene: 4. CDR1 is KGHSH and CDR2 is LQKENI in the germline V gene.

V and J are TRBV18 and TRBJ2-7; 9 nucleotides align to TRBD1. The TCR was taken from a woman in her twenties or thirties who had been exposed to COVID-19. Material for sequencing was PBMCs or T cells enriched from blood (not recorded which). CDR3 region: CASSPATGGSYEQYF. CDR3 DNA sequence: TGTGCCAGCTCACCGGCGACAGGGGGGTCCTACGAGCAGTACTTC.